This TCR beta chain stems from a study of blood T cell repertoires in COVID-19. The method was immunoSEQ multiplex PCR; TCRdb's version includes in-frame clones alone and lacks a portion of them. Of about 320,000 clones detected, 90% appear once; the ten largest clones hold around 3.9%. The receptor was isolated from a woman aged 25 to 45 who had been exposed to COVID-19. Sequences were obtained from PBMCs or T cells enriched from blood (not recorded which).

CDR3 sequence (DNA): TGTGCCAGCAGCCCCGACGGGGGAACTGAAGCTTTCTTT. It is translated as CASSPDGGTEAFF. V and J are TRBV5-5 and TRBJ1-1, with a weak D call TRBD1 (5 bases). With 4 bases removed from V and 5 bases from J, the gap between germline ends came to 12 bases. The CDR3 covers 13 residues. From germline, CDR1 is SGHKS and CDR2 YYEKEE (reference sequence).